These 32 T cell receptor beta chains came from one sample sequenced in a study of blood T cells in healthy people across ages. The use of a sample-barcoded 5' primer and a J-beta primer mix characterized a second PCR of roughly 6 to 11 cycles. One entry per CDR3 protein, called by TCRdb with MiXCR from the 5' RACE reads. The table records approximately 1,700,000 distinct CDR3 sequences, about 39% of them present only once. Material: blood. The receptors originated from a human donor in good health.

The CDR3 bases are TGTGCCAGCATAATCTGTAGCCTCCGCACAGATACGCAGTATTTT. It codes for CASIICSLRTDTQYF. This chain joins TRBV27 and TRBJ2-3, with D uncertain. CDR1 MNHEY and CDR2 SMNVEV come from the germline V gene (reference sequence). The CDR3 length is 15 residues. V was cut by 7 bases and J by 1 base, with 15 bases left in between.

As DNA, the CDR3 is TGTGCCAGCAGCGTAGTAGAGCGGGGAGAGCAGTTCTTC. It encodes CASSVVERGEQFF. The chain is built from TRBV9 and TRBJ2-1; 7 bases map to TRBD2. Germline-derived CDR1 and CDR2 are SGDLS and YYNGEE. J lost 10 bases, V lost 0 bases, and 4 bases had no gene match. The CDR3 extends over 13 amino acids.

J is TRBJ2-1 and V is TRBV6-5; D is perhaps TRBD2 (6 bases). The germline V gene has CDR1 MNHEY and CDR2 SVGAGI. Trimming pared 10 bases from V and 6 bases from J, leaving 13 bases between. CDR3 length: 12 residues. The DNA for the CDR3 is TGTGCCACGGGGGAGGCCCCCAATGAGCAGTTCTTC. Amino acids: CATGEAPNEQFF.

The chain couples TRBV5-1 to TRBJ2-1; TRBD2 aligns across 13 bases. Germline values: CDR1 SGHRS, CDR2 YFSETQ. V shed 0 bases, J shed 7 bases, and the junction held 4 bases outside the gene matches. The CDR3 runs to 16 residues. CDR3 sequence: CASSLGGLAGKNEQFF. CDR3 DNA: TGCGCCAGCAGCTTGGGGGGACTAGCGGGGAAAAATGAGCAGTTCTTC.

The chain combines TRBV20-1 with TRBJ2-5, with D maybe TRBD2 (5 bases). The germline V gene has CDR1 DFQATT and CDR2 SNEGSKA (reference sequence). V was clipped by 0 bases and J by 11 bases, with 25 bases between them. This CDR3 spans 16 amino acids. CDR3: CSARDMRAPEVREQYF. The CDR3 DNA reads as TGCAGTGCTAGAGATATGCGAGCTCCGGAGGTACGTGAGCAGTACTTC.

This chain joins TRBV7-9 and TRBJ1-2; D remains ambiguous. CDR3 length: 14 amino acids. CDR1 SEHNR and CDR2 FQNEAQ come from the germline V gene (reference sequence). V shed 1 base and J shed 3 bases, with 9 bases lying between them. CDR3 sequence (DNA): TGTGCCAGCAGCTTAGAGTTTACGGACTATGGCTACACCTTC. This gives the protein CASSLEFTDYGYTF.

The V and J genes are TRBV5-1 and TRBJ2-7, with 8 bases lining up with TRBD1. V shed 3 bases and J 2 bases; nucleotides not matched to a gene: 4. CDR3 length equals 14 residues. CDR1 and CDR2 (germline): SGHRS, YFSETQ. The CDR3 DNA reads as TGCGCCAGCAGCTGGGGACAGGACCCCTACGAGCAGTACTTC. The encoded protein is CASSWGQDPYEQYF.

This clonotype was seen only a few times. V usage is TRBV27 and J usage is TRBJ2-4; TRBD2 agrees at 16 bases. The DNA matches TRBJ2-7 better at its end, which makes the J call doubtful. This CDR3 spans 18 amino acids. The germline CDR1 and CDR2 sequences are MNHEY and SMNVEV (reference sequence). The CDR3 nucleotides are TGTGCCAGCAGTTTTCGGGGGACTAGCGGGGGGGCTCCCTACGAGCAGTACTTC. Amino acid sequence: CASSFRGTSGGAPYEQYF.

This chain joins TRBV6-6 and TRBJ2-7; D may match TRBD1 or TRBD2 (5 bases each). This CDR3 spans 15 amino acids. CDR1 is MNHNY, CDR2 SVGAGI, per germline (reference sequence). Trimming left V 6 bases short and J 2 bases short, with 17 bases between. The CDR3 DNA reads as TGTGCCAGCAGCCTCCAAATCCCGGGGCCCTACGAGCAGTACTTC. Protein: CASSLQIPGPYEQYF.

In this sample, this clonotype turned up a few times. This chain uses TRBV12-3 or TRBV12-4 with TRBJ2-7; D tentatively fits TRBD1 or TRBD2 (6 bases each). The CDR3 loop spans 14 amino acids. Trimming cost V 7 bases and J 5 bases, with 18 bases left between them. CDR3 protein: CASNTNRGHDEQYF. The CDR3 coding sequence is TGTGCCAGCAATACAAACCGGGGGCATGACGAGCAGTACTTC.

This chain uses TRBV6-7 with TRBJ1-1, with 8 bases matching TRBD1. TRBV6-7 counts as an open reading frame of uncertain function. The CDR3 covers 12 residues. V lost 6 bases, J lost 10 bases, and 7 bases stayed unmatched. The CDR3 bases are TGTGCCAGCAGGGACAGGGCTGGGGGAGCTTTCTTT. Translation gives CASRDRAGGAFF.

V gene TRBV20-1 combines with J gene TRBJ1-5; possibly TRBD1 for D (6 bases). V lost 8 bases, J lost 6 bases, and 17 bases lay in between. CDR3 length equals 13 residues. Germline CDR1 and CDR2: DFQATT and SNEGSKA (reference sequence). The CDR3, as DNA: TGCAGTTCGGGGGCAGGGAACGGTCAGCCCCAGCATTTT. The encoded protein is CSSGAGNGQPQHF.

To note about this clonotype: The junction shows a germline mismatch at one end, possibly a read error. The CDR3 DNA follows: TGCAGTGCTAGAGAGGACCGATACACTGAGCAGTTCTTC. It yields the protein CSAREDRYTEQFF. The chain carries TRBV20-1 and TRBJ2-1, with D unclear. Per the germline V gene, CDR1 is DFQATT and CDR2 is SNEGSKA (reference sequence). The CDR3 sequence is 13 residues long.

Regarding this clonotype: The junction departs from germline at one end; a sequencing error may be responsible. The chain links TRBV12-3 or TRBV12-4 to TRBJ2-1; D ambiguous. This CDR3 contains 12 residues. The CDR3 reads CAGSLIGNEQFF. CDR3 sequence (DNA): TGTGCCGGCAGTTTGATTGGAAATGAGCAGTTCTTC.

The sample holds one count of this clonotype. CDR3 DNA: TGTGCCAGCAGCTTTTCTGGGGGATTTAGCTCCTACAATGAGCAGTTCTTC. Protein sequence: CASSFSGGFSSYNEQFF. The rearrangement uses TRBV11-2 and TRBJ2-1; D tentatively fits TRBD1 or TRBD2 (5 bases each). The CDR3 contains 17 residues. The V and J ends lost 3 bases and 0 bases respectively, with 15 bases between them. Germline values: CDR1 SGHAT, CDR2 FQNNGV. The whole variable domain, filled in from reference TRBV11-2 and TRBJ2-1, reads EAGVAQSPRYKIIEKRQSVAFWCNPISGHATLYWYQQILGQGPKLLIQFQNNGVVDDSQLPKDRFSAERLKGVDSTLKIQPAKLEDSAVYLCASSFSGGFSSYNEQFFGPGTRLTVL.

This clonotype occurred a few times. The rearrangement links TRBV27 to TRBJ2-7; 12 bases map to TRBD2. This CDR3 contains 17 residues. CDR1 and CDR2 from the germline V gene are MNHEY and SMNVEV (reference sequence). V gave up 0 bases and J gave up 4 bases; unmatched junction bases: 7. CDR3 sequence (DNA): TGTGCCAGCAGTTTATCCCAAGGACTAGCGGGAAATTACGAGCAGTACTTC. It translates to CASSLSQGLAGNYEQYF.

There are a few counts of this clonotype. This chain connects TRBV9 to TRBJ2-1; D may correspond to TRBD1 or TRBD2 (5 bases each). The CDR3 extends over 16 amino acids. V was pared by 4 bases and J by 4 bases, with 18 bases between. The germline gives CDR1 SGDLS, CDR2 YYNGEE. The CDR3 DNA reads as TGTGCCAGCAGCCCCGGAGACAGCCCGGGGTACAATGAGCAGTTCTTC. Its translation is CASSPGDSPGYNEQFF.

The chain combines TRBV4-1 with TRBJ2-1, with 12 bases identical to TRBD2. From germline, CDR1 is MGHRA and CDR2 YSYEKL. Germline trimming cut 0 bases from V and 2 bases from J; bases unmatched to any gene: 5. This CDR3 comprises 18 residues. Here the CDR3 DNA reads TGCGCCAGCAGCCAAGAGGAACTAGCGGGGGGCCCCTACAATGAGCAGTTCTTC. This encodes CASSQEELAGGPYNEQFF.

As DNA, the CDR3 is TGTGCCAGCAGCTTAGTAACGAGGACTTGGGAGACCCAGTACTTC. Residues: CASSLVTRTWETQYF. The chain employs TRBV7-9 and TRBJ2-7, with D possibly TRBD2 on 5 matching bases. TRBJ2-5 matches the DNA end more closely, so the J call is doubtful. CDR3 size: 15 residues. Germline V gives CDR1 SEHNR, CDR2 FQNEAQ (reference sequence).

The chain recombines TRBV25-1 with TRBJ2-7, with D possibly TRBD1 on 5 matching bases. The CDR3 sequence is 16 residues long. Germline-derived CDR1 and CDR2 are MGHDK and SYGVNS. The V end lost 3 bases, the J end lost 4 bases, and 19 bases lay between the germline ends. The CDR3 loop reads CASSEVGQGVVYEQYF. CDR3 in DNA: TGTGCCAGCAGTGAGGTCGGGCAAGGGGTGGTATACGAGCAGTACTTC.

This clonotype was counted only a few times. This chain uses TRBV28 with TRBJ2-6; D gene unclear. This CDR3 contains 15 residues. Looked up from germline, CDR1 is MDHEN and CDR2 is SYDVKM. V lost 6 bases to trimming and J lost 0 bases, with 9 bases between them. CDR3 coding DNA: TGTGCCAGCAGAGACCGAAACTCTGGGGCCAACGTCCTGACTTTC. Encoded protein: CASRDRNSGANVLTF.

This clonotype was detected once. The chain carries TRBV29-1 and TRBJ2-7; 7 bases are shared with TRBD1. J was trimmed by 2 bases and V by 3 bases; bases with no gene match: 4. Germline CDR1 is SQVTM and CDR2 is ANQGSEA. CDR3 length: 13 residues. The chain's CDR3 is CSVETGRTYEQYF. CDR3 DNA sequence: TGCAGCGTTGAGACAGGGCGAACCTACGAGCAGTACTTC.

The chain couples TRBV6-6 to TRBJ2-3, with TRBD2 matching over 9 bases. This CDR3 is 14 amino acids long. In germline, CDR1 is MNHNY, CDR2 SVGAGI (reference sequence). Trimming cost V 6 bases and J 5 bases; bases outside gene matches: 6. CDR3 bases: TGTGCCAGCAGCGCGGGGGGGCGGGGAGATACGCAGTATTTT. As protein: CASSAGGRGDTQYF.

This clonotype was detected only a few times. The chain employs TRBV7-2 and TRBJ2-5; tentative D call: TRBD1 (5 bases). The CDR3 has 17 amino acids. CDR1 is SGHTA, CDR2 FQGNSA, per germline. V dropped 2 bases and J dropped 6 bases, with 22 bases sitting between them. The CDR3 sequence: CASSLSAPGSPGKTQYF. CDR3 coding DNA: TGTGCCAGCAGCTTAAGTGCTCCAGGGTCCCCTGGAAAGACCCAGTACTTC.

The V call is TRBV18, the J call TRBJ2-3; 8 nucleotides align to TRBD2. Germline V gene data show CDR1 as KGHSH and CDR2 as LQKENI. The CDR3 sequence is 13 residues long. The V and J ends lost 3 bases and 11 bases, in that order; junction bases with no gene match: 7. This CDR3 is CASSPGRGGMQYF. The CDR3 DNA reads as TGTGCCAGCTCACCGGGCCGGGGGGGAATGCAGTATTTT.

CDR3 sequence reads: CASSIGSVERGGLSVSEQFF. In nucleotides, the CDR3 is TGTGCCAGCAGCATTGGGTCGGTGGAGCGGGGGGGCTTATCCGTGAGTGAGCAGTTCTTC. The chain carries TRBV7-8 and TRBJ2-1; 10 bases fit TRBD2. Per the germline V gene, CDR1 is SGHVS and CDR2 is FQNEAQ. J gave up 9 bases and V 5 bases, and 25 bases lay outside the gene matches. CDR3 length: 20 residues. Complete variable domain (other parts from reference TRBV7-8 and TRBJ2-1): GAGVSQSPRYKVAKRGQDVALRCDPISGHVSLFWYQQALGQGPEFLTYFQNEAQLDKSGLPSDRFFAERPEGSVSTLKIQRTQQEDSAVYLCASSIGSVERGGLSVSEQFFGPGTRLTVL.

This clonotype was detected once. The V gene is TRBV27, the J gene TRBJ2-5; possible D gene TRBD2, 5 bases. This CDR3 contains 15 residues. Deletions cut 3 bases from V and 5 bases from J, with 16 bases between. Germline V gives CDR1 MNHEY, CDR2 SMNVEV (reference sequence). DNA for the CDR3: TGTGCCAGCAGTTTCGGGGTTGCAGCGGCGGAGACCCAGTACTTC. Translated: CASSFGVAAAETQYF.

This clonotype showed up just once. The chain couples TRBV6-2 or TRBV6-3 to TRBJ2-1; TRBD2 matches at 10 bases. The junction had 4 bases not matched to a gene; V was cut back by 2 bases and J by 0 bases. This CDR3 is built from 17 residues. Germline V lookup: CDR1 MNHEY, CDR2 SVGEGT. CDR3 sequence reads: CASSYPLAGASYNEQFF. DNA of the CDR3: TGTGCCAGCAGTTACCCCCTAGCGGGGGCCTCCTACAATGAGCAGTTCTTC.

With respect to this clonotype: The junction departs from germline at one end; a sequencing error may be responsible. The rearrangement links TRBV20-1 to TRBJ2-5; TRBD1 aligns across 9 bases. CDR3 length equals 15 residues. Germline V gives CDR1 DFQATT, CDR2 SNEGSKA (reference sequence). The CDR3 DNA follows: TGCAGTACTAGAGAGACGGGACAGGGCCAAGAGACCCAGTACTTC. This encodes CSTRETGQGQETQYF.

The V and J genes are TRBV20-1 and TRBJ1-1, with D unresolved. Germline V gives CDR1 DFQATT, CDR2 SNEGSKA (reference sequence). Trimming removed 3 bases from V and 8 bases from J, with 13 bases in between. The CDR3 length is 12 residues. CDR3 loop: CSASPLGREAFF. The CDR3, as DNA: TGCAGTGCTAGTCCCCTGGGGAGGGAAGCTTTCTTT.

The V call is TRBV6-2 or TRBV6-3, the J call TRBJ1-5; 8 bases fit TRBD1. CDR1 is MNHEY and CDR2 is SVGEGT in the germline V gene. V trimming: 2 bases; J trimming: 6 bases; junction bases outside the gene matches: 3. The CDR3 contains 14 residues. The CDR3 region is CASSYTGGSQPQHF. In DNA form, the CDR3 reads TGTGCCAGCAGTTACACAGGGGGAAGTCAGCCCCAGCATTTT.

V usage is TRBV5-1 and J usage is TRBJ2-7; 13 bases fit TRBD2. CDR1 SGHRS and CDR2 YFSETQ come from the germline V gene. V was clipped by 5 bases and J by 6 bases; unmatched bases: 8. The CDR3 has 15 residues. CDR3 DNA: TGCGCCAGCAGTATTCGACTAGCGGGGGGAGGCGAGCAGTACTTC. Amino acids: CASSIRLAGGGEQYF.